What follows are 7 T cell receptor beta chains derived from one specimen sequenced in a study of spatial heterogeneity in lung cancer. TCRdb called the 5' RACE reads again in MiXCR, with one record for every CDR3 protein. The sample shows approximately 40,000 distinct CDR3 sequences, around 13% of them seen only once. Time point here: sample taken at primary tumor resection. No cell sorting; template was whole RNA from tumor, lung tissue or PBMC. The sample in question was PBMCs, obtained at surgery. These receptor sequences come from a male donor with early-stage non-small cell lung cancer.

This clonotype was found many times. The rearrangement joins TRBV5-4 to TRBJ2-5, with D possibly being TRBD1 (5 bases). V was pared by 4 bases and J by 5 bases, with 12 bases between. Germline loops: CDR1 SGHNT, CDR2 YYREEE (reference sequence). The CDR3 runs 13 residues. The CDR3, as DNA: TGTGCCAGCAGCCGCCAGGGATCGGAGACCCAGTACTTC. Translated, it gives CASSRQGSETQYF.

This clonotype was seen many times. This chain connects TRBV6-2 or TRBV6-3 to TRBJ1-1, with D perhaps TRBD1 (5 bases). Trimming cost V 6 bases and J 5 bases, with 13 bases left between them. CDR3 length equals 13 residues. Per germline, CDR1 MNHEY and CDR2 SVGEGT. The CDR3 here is CASRTTWGTEAFF. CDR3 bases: TGTGCCAGCAGAACTACTTGGGGGACTGAAGCTTTCTTT.

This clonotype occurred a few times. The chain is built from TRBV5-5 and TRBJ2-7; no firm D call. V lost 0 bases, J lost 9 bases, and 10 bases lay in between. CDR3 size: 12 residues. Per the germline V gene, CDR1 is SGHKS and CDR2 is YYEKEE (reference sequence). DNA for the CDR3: TGTGCCAGCAGCTTGGATCTGAGCATGCAGTACTTC. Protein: CASSLDLSMQYF.

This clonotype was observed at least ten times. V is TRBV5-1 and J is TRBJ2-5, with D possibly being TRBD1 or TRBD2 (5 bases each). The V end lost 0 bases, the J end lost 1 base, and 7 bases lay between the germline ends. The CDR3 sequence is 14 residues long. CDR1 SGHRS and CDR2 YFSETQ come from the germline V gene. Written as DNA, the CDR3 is TGCGCCAGCAGCTTGGTTGGGGGCCAAGAGACCCAGTACTTC. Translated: CASSLVGGQETQYF. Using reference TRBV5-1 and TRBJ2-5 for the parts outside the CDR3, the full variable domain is KAGVTQTPRYLIKTRGQQVTLSCSPISGHRSVSWYQQTPGQGLQFLFEYFSETQRNKGNFPGRFSGRQFSNSRSEMNVSTLELGDSALYLCASSLVGGQETQYFGPGTRLLVL.

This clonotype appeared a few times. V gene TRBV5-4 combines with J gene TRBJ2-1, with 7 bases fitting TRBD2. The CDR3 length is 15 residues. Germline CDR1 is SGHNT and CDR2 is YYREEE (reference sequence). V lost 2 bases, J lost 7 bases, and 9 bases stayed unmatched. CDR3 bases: TGTGCCAGCAGCTTAGGCGGGAGTACGGGAAATGAGCAGTTCTTC. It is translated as CASSLGGSTGNEQFF.

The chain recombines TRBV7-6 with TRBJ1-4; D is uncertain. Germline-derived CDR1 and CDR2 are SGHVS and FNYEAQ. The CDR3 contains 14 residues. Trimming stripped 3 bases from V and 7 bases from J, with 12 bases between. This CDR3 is CASSFLSSSEKLFF. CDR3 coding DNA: TGTGCCAGCAGCTTCCTGAGCTCTAGTGAAAAACTGTTTTTT.

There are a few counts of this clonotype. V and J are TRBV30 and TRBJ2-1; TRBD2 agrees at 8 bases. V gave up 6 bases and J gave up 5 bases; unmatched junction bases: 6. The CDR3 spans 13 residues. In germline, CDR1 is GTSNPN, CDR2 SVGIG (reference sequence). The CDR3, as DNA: TGTGCCTGTGGGGGACTAGAGAACAATGAGCAGTTCTTC. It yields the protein CACGGLENNEQFF. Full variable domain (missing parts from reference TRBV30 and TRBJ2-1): SQTIHQWPATLVQPVGSPLSLECTVEGTSNPNLYWYRQAAGRGLQLLFYSVGIGQISSEVPQNLSASRPQDRQFILSSKKLLLSDSGFYLCACGGLENNEQFFGPGTRLTVL.